This T cell receptor beta chain was captured by sequencing in a study of T cell responses to AZD1222 COVID-19 vaccine. Overall study findings and caveats: None of the repertoires were sampled until the peak T cell response had passed. Among the donors, most were white British and more were female, and clonal diversity was possibly underestimated.

Libraries were prepared by immunoSEQ multiplex PCR; TCRdb keeps only in-frame clonotypes and omits some of them. The table records under 150,000 clones, 88% of them present only once. Regarding this clone: What it binds is not known.

Per germline, CDR1 LNHNV and CDR2 YYDKDF (reference sequence). Trimming pared 1 base from V and 10 bases from J, leaving 8 bases between. This CDR3 spans 12 amino acids. The receptor was isolated from an adult in good health. The chain couples TRBV15 to TRBJ2-1; D ambiguous. Sequenced material: peripheral blood, taken on day 0 of MenACWY control vaccination. This CDR3 is CATSRGAQEQFF. The CDR3 coding sequence is TGTGCCACCAGCAGAGGAGCTCAGGAGCAGTTCTTC.